This T cell receptor beta chain was observed in a study of CD8+ T cells in alopecia areata. Study results and limitations: Normal scalp showed lower clonality than lesional scalp, especially alopecia totalis/universalis. Among the cells sequenced in scalp samples are also the resident alphabeta T cells of normal skin.

This clone was seen a handful of times. Antigen: not known. PBMCs provided sorted CD4+ and CD8+ T cells. Isolated RNA was reverse transcribed into cDNA used as the sequencing template. Some clones are missing from TCRdb's copy, which holds only in-frame ones; the method was immunoSEQ multiplex PCR. The sample records 55,000 to 65,000 clones, about 40% being singletons. Germline CDR1 and CDR2: SQVTM and ANQGSEA. The CDR3 runs to 17 residues. Trimming removed 4 bases from V and 2 bases from J; junction bases left unmatched: 13. Sequenced material: NKG2D-low CD8+ T cells sorted from blood. This sequence originates from a human donor with alopecia areata. The genes are TRBV29-1 and TRBJ2-7; TRBD1 matches 11 bases. CDR3 nucleotide sequence: TGCAGCGTTGGCGGACAGGGGGCCAATTGGGACACCTACGAGCAGTACTTC. It yields the protein CSVGGQGANWDTYEQYF.